The rows below give T cell receptor beta chains drawn from one sample of a study of Tregs in tolerant kidney transplant recipients. The table came from immunoSEQ multiplex PCR; TCRdb's copy has only in-frame clones and leaves some out. Of over 50,000 clones detected, 83% appear once; the ten largest clones hold 4% to 6.5%. Source material: CD4+ T cells from blood. The source of these receptors is a human donor in good health. CDR3s include the opening cysteine and the closing phenylalanine or tryptophan. The order of the fields is D gene, J gene, clone size, V gene, CDR3 DNA, CDR3 protein. A D gene is named only where the DNA matches it firmly. Not every row has a clone size; where given, it reads once, few, many or a size class.

TRBD2	TRBJ2-5	few	TRBV29-1	TGCAGCGCTGGGGGGGGGACCCAGTACTTC	CSAGGGTQYF
NA	TRBJ2-2	few	TRBV10-1	TGCGCCAGCAGTCAGAATCCCGGGGAGCTGTTTTTT	CASSQNPGELFF
TRBD2	TRBJ2-5	NA	TRBV4-1	TGCGCCAGCAGCCCTATAGCGGGAGTGAGGGAGACCCAGTACTTC	CASSPIAGVRETQYF
NA	TRBJ2-2	NA	TRBV9	TGTGCCAGCAGCGTAGACGCCGCGGTAACAAACACCGGGGAGCTGTTTTTT	CASSVDAAVTNTGELFF
NA	TRBJ2-1	NA	TRBV28	TGTGCCAGCAGTTTGGGAAGGTCCTACAATGAGCAGTTCTTC	CASSLGRSYNEQFF
TRBD2	TRBJ2-1	once	TRBV10-3	TGTGCCATCAGTGGGCTAGCGGGAAGGGGTGAGCAGTTCTTC	CAISGLAGRGEQFF
NA	TRBJ2-1	NA	TRBV25-1	TGTGCCAGCAGTGAAAGGGGTAGCTCCTACAATGAGCAGTTCTTC	CASSERGSSYNEQFF
NA	TRBJ2-3	NA	TRBV30	TGTGCCTGGAGATCCGCTAGCACAGATACGCAGTATTTT	CAWRSASTDTQYF
NA	TRBJ2-3	NA	TRBV5-1	TGCGCCAGCAGCTCAAGGAGGGGGATAGACAGATCCACAGATACGCAGTATTTT	CASSSRRGIDRSTDTQYF
NA	TRBJ1-2	NA	TRBV5-6	TGTGCCAGCAGGCAGGGTAACTATGGCTACACCTTC	CASRQGNYGYTF
NA	TRBJ2-3	once	TRBV7-2	TGTGCCAGCAGCTTAGGTGCGGGGGCGGGCACAGATACGCAGTATTTT	CASSLGAGAGTDTQYF
NA	TRBJ1-5	NA	TRBV6-5	TGTGCCAGCAGTTACTCTTTGGGAAAGGGACAGCCCCAGCATTTT	CASSYSLGKGQPQHF
NA	TRBJ2-1	NA	TRBV5-6	TGTGCCAGCAGCTTGGGGGGTCGGGGGCCCCGGGACTATGAGCAGTTCTTC	CASSLGGRGPRDYEQFF
NA	TRBJ2-5	once	TRBV7-2	TGTGCCAGCAGCTTAATGGGCCAAGAGACCCAGTACTTC	CASSLMGQETQYF
TRBD1	TRBJ2-3	NA	TRBV19	TGTGCCAGTAGCAAACTCCCGGGACAGCCTGGAGATACGCAGTATTTT	CASSKLPGQPGDTQYF
NA	TRBJ1-2	medium-sized	TRBV13	TGTGCCAGCAGCTTATCGGGGTTGGACTATGGCTACACCTTC	CASSLSGLDYGYTF
NA	TRBJ1-1	large	TRBV10-3	TGTGCCTCGACTAATGAGGACAAAGGGAACACTGAAGCTTTCTTT	CASTNEDKGNTEAFF
TRBD1	TRBJ1-2	NA	TRBV27	TGTGCCAGCAGTACCGGGACAGGTACCTACTACACCTTC	CASSTGTGTYYTF
TRBD1	TRBJ1-1	NA	TRBV27	TGTGCCAGCAGTCTCCAGGGGGGTGAGACTGAAGCTTTCTTT	CASSLQGGETEAFF
NA	TRBJ1-4	once	TRBV29-1	TGCAGCGTTGAATTGGGACAAGGAATAGGTAATGAAAAACTGTTTTTT	CSVELGQGIGNEKLFF
NA	TRBJ2-3	NA	TRBV5-5	TGTGCCAGCAGCTTGGACGGAGGACCCACAGATACGCAGTATTTT	CASSLDGGPTDTQYF
TRBD1	TRBJ2-1	NA	TRBV7-9	TGTGCCAGCAGCGCGCCGGGACAGGGGAACCATGAGCAGTTCTTC	CASSAPGQGNHEQFF
TRBD1	TRBJ1-6	NA	TRBV7-2	TGTGCCAGCAGCCCCCCGGGACAGCCACGGTCCCTCTATAATTCACCCCTCCACTTT	CASSPPGQPRSLYNSPLHF
TRBD2	TRBJ2-1	NA	TRBV6-5	TGTGCCAGCAGTTACGCTAGCGGGGGGCGAGCAAATGAGCAGTTCTTC	CASSYASGGRANEQFF
TRBD1	TRBJ1-1	NA	TRBV10-3	TGTGCCATCAGTGAGGGGGGACAGGGAAAAACTGAAGCTTTCTTT	CAISEGGQGKTEAFF
TRBD2	TRBJ2-1	few	TRBV6-4	TGTGCCAGCAGTGACTCGGCGGGAGGGCCCTCGGATGAGCAGTTCTTC	CASSDSAGGPSDEQFF
NA	TRBJ2-5	few	TRBV11-3	TGTGCCAGCAGCTTCTCCGGGAAAGAGACCCAGTACTTC	CASSFSGKETQYF
TRBD2	TRBJ2-1	NA	TRBV5-4	TGTGCCAGCAGCCCCGACTTAAATAGACTAGCGGGGAGCTGGAATGAGCAGTTCTTC	CASSPDLNRLAGSWNEQFF
TRBD1	TRBJ2-5	once	TRBV9	TGTGCCAGCAGCGTAGACGGGACAGTCCAAGAGACCCAGTACTTC	CASSVDGTVQETQYF
TRBD2	TRBJ2-5	once	TRBV2	TGTGCCAGCAGTGAAAACCTAGCGGGGGGGGAGACCCAGTACTTC	CASSENLAGGETQYF
NA	TRBJ1-2	NA	TRBV30	TGTGCCTGGAGTAAAAGGACAGCCCCGAGGGGTTATGGCTACACCTTC	CAWSKRTAPRGYGYTF
TRBD2	TRBJ2-7	NA	TRBV14	TGTGCCAGCAGCCAAGGGGGGAGGGCGCAGTACTTC	CASSQGGRAQYF
TRBD2	TRBJ2-3	NA	TRBV7-6	TGTGCCAGCAGCCGGGCGGTAGCGGGGCCCACAGATACGCAGTATTTT	CASSRAVAGPTDTQYF
NA	TRBJ2-7	NA	TRBV28	TGTGCCAGCAGTACATCCGGTGATAGGATTGAATCCCAGTACTTC	CASSTSGDRIESQYF
TRBD1	TRBJ2-7	once	TRBV19	TGTGCCAGTAGTATTACCCCCCAGGGGGCTATCGACGAGCAGTACTTC	CASSITPQGAIDEQYF
NA	TRBJ2-5	NA	TRBV29-1	TGCAGCGTTGAAAGGTCAGCTGGGACCCAGACCCAGTACTTC	CSVERSAGTQTQYF
NA	TRBJ2-2	NA	TRBV9	TGTGCCAGCGATCAGGAGGGCCGAGGGACCGGGGAGCTGTTTTTT	CASDQEGRGTGELFF
TRBD1	TRBJ1-2	once	TRBV18	TGTGCCAGCTCACCCGACCTAACAGGGGCATATGGCTACACCTTC	CASSPDLTGAYGYTF
NA	TRBJ1-4	NA	TRBV4-1	TGCGCCAGCAGCCAAGGACGGGCCCTTAACGAAAAACTGTTTTTT	CASSQGRALNEKLFF
NA	TRBJ2-4	NA	TRBV25-1	TGTGCCAGCAGTGAAGGATTCATTCAGTACTTC	CASSEGFIQYF
TRBD1	TRBJ2-3	NA	TRBV27	TGTGCCAGCAGTCAACAGGGGGCGCAGGGAGATACGCAGTATTTT	CASSQQGAQGDTQYF
TRBD1	TRBJ1-1	NA	TRBV7-9	TGTGCCAGCAGCCCAACCACTGCCGGGACAGGGAACAAGAACACTGAAGCTTTCTTT	CASSPTTAGTGNKNTEAFF
NA	TRBJ2-7	NA	TRBV25-1	TGTGCCAGCAGTGGGGATAACTCCTACGAGCAGTACTTC	CASSGDNSYEQYF
TRBD2	TRBJ2-7	NA	TRBV28	TGTGCCAGCATGTTTAGCGGGAGGGACGACGAGCAGTACTTC	CASMFSGRDDEQYF
NA	TRBJ2-7	NA	TRBV6-6	TGTGCCAGCAGTTACTCGAACGAAGCTCTTGAGGACTTC	CASSYSNEALEDF
NA	TRBJ2-7	NA	TRBV18	TGTGCCAGCTCACCGGCCGGGACGAATCGTCCCGAGCAGTACTTC	CASSPAGTNRPEQYF
NA	TRBJ2-7	NA	TRBV23-1	TGCGCCAGCAGTCAGCTACGGGGGGCCTCCTACGAGCAGTACTTC	CASSQLRGASYEQYF
NA	TRBJ1-1	NA	TRBV9	TGTGCCAGCAGCGGCCAGGGCCACACTGAAGCTTTCTTT	CASSGQGHTEAFF
NA	TRBJ1-5	once	TRBV19	TGTGCCAGTAGTATGGGGTCCGGCAGGGGTTGGGATCAGCCCCAGCATTTT	CASSMGSGRGWDQPQHF
NA	TRBJ1-2	few	TRBV10-3	TGTGCCATCAGGACAGACACAAGCTATGGCTACACCTTC	CAIRTDTSYGYTF
NA	TRBJ2-1	NA	TRBV5-8	TGTGCCAGCAGCTTCCTCGAGAGGGGCTACAATGAGCAGTTCTTC	CASSFLERGYNEQFF
TRBD2	TRBJ2-5	NA	TRBV4-1	TGCGCCAGCAGCCAAGTGGGACTAGCGGGGGGTGAGACCCAGTACTTC	CASSQVGLAGGETQYF
NA	TRBJ1-1	NA	TRBV6-5	TGTGCCAGCAGTTACAGATTGAACACTGAAGCTTTCTTT	CASSYRLNTEAFF
NA	TRBJ2-7	NA	TRBV21-1	TGTGCCAGCAGCAAAGTGTGGGACGCCACCTACGAGCAGTACTTC	CASSKVWDATYEQYF
TRBD1	TRBJ2-7	NA	TRBV5-6	TGTGCCAGCGGAACCCTAGGGACAGGGGGAAATTGGGAGCAGTACTTC	CASGTLGTGGNWEQYF
NA	TRBJ1-1	few	TRBV6-1	TGTGCCAGCAGTCCCCCTGGGTGGGAAGCTTTCTTT	CASSPPGWEAFF
NA	TRBJ1-2	NA	TRBV12-5	TGTGCTAGTGGTTTGAATCCTCACATAGCTAACTATGGCTACACCTTC	CASGLNPHIANYGYTF
TRBD1	TRBJ2-3	once	TRBV4-3	TGCGCCAGCAGCCAAAGTTCAGGACAGGGTAGTAATACGCAGTATTTT	CASSQSSGQGSNTQYF